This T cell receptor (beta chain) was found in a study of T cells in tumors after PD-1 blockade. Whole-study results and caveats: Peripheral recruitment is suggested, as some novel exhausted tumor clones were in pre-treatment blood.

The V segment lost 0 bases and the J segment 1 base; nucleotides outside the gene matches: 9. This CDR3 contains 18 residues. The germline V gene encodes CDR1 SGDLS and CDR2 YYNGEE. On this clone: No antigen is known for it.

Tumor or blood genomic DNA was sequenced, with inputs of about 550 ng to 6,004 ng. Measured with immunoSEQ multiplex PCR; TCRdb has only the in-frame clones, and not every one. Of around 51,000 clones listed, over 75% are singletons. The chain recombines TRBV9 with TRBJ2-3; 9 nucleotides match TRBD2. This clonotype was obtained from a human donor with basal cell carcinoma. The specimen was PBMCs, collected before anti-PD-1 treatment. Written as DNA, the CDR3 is TGTGCCAGCAGCGTAGCCGTTGGCGGGGGGGCTGGCACAGATACGCAGTATTTT. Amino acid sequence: CASSVAVGGGAGTDTQYF.